These 20 T cell receptor beta chains were sequenced from one sample in a study of shared clonotypes between healthy human individuals. Profiled with immunoSEQ multiplex PCR; TCRdb holds only in-frame clones, not every one. The table records fewer than 2.5 million clones, 93% of them present only once. The sample taken for sequencing was naive CD4+ T cells from PBMCs. The sample's subset: CD45RA+ positively selected. These receptors were obtained from a man younger than 30 in good health. Some clones in this sample may be carry-over from other donors' samples.

This rearrangement joins TRBV5-1 to TRBJ1-2; 9 nucleotides match TRBD1. Germline V lookup: CDR1 SGHRS, CDR2 YFSETQ. Trimming removed 4 bases from V and 8 bases from J; junction bases left unmatched: 12. The CDR3 covers 15 residues. The CDR3 reads CASSLTGGAVAGYTF. The CDR3 DNA is TGCGCCAGCAGCCTTACAGGGGGCGCGGTAGCCGGCTACACCTTC.

The V and J genes are TRBV5-1 and TRBJ1-3; 11 bases match TRBD1. Germline lookup yields CDR1 SGHRS and CDR2 YFSETQ. V was clipped by 0 bases and J by 4 bases; unmatched bases: 15. The CDR3 length is 20 residues. CDR3 region: CASSLAGLDRGLLGGNTIYF. The CDR3 bases are TGCGCCAGCAGCTTGGCCGGGCTGGACAGGGGGCTTCTGGGAGGAAACACCATATATTTT.

The chain recombines TRBV7-3 with TRBJ2-5, with D tentatively TRBD2 (5 bases). Trimming took off 6 bases at V and 2 bases at J, with 13 bases between the two ends. Germline CDR1 SGHTA, CDR2 FQGTGA. CDR3 length: 14 residues. CDR3: CASSRGRGQETQYF. CDR3 nucleotides: TGTGCCAGCAGTAGAGGCCGGGGTCAAGAGACCCAGTACTTC.

The V gene is TRBV2, the J gene TRBJ1-2; possible D gene TRBD1, 5 bases. The ends were cut back, 4 bases at V and 5 bases at J, with 20 bases in the middle. The CDR3 spans 16 residues. Germline-derived CDR1 and CDR2 are SNHLY and FYNNEI. The CDR3 sequence is CASSGKPGNPSYGYTF. CDR3 DNA: TGTGCCAGCAGTGGTAAACCAGGGAACCCTTCTTATGGCTACACCTTC.

The V call is TRBV7-2, the J call TRBJ1-2; 7 bases are shared with TRBD1. Germline CDR1 reads SGHTA; CDR2 reads FQGNSA. The CDR3 totals 16 residues. The V segment lost 1 base and the J segment 8 bases; nucleotides outside the gene matches: 13. The CDR3 region is CASSLEGTVRSLGYTF. DNA of the CDR3: TGTGCCAGCAGCTTAGAAGGGACAGTTAGATCGCTGGGCTACACCTTC.

The CDR3 bases are TGTGCCAGTAGTAGGGGAGCCGGGGTCAGCTCCTACAATGAGCAGTTCTTC. Encoded protein: CASSRGAGVSSYNEQFF. V and J are TRBV19 and TRBJ2-1; D might be TRBD2 (5 bases). The germline V gene encodes CDR1 LNHDA and CDR2 SQIVND (reference sequence). This CDR3 spans 17 amino acids. V was clipped by 4 bases and J by 0 bases, with 16 bases between them. The entire variable domain, with the rest obtained from reference TRBV19 and TRBJ2-1, is as follows: DGGITQSPKYLFRKEGQNVTLSCEQNLNHDAMYWYRQDPGQGLRLIYYSQIVNDFQKGDIAEGYSVSREKKESFPLTVTSAQKNPTAFYLCASSRGAGVSSYNEQFFGPGTRLTVL.

This chain uses TRBV30 with TRBJ1-1; 7 positions agree with TRBD1. V lost 1 base to trimming and J lost 0 bases; unmatched junction nucleotides: 5. CDR3 length: 15 residues. Looked up from germline, CDR1 is GTSNPN and CDR2 is SVGIG (reference sequence). The CDR3 sequence: CAWSAPGTVNTEAFF. CDR3 nucleotides: TGTGCCTGGAGTGCCCCGGGGACAGTGAACACTGAAGCTTTCTTT.

The chain joins TRBV28 to TRBJ1-2; the D is unclear. The CDR3 sequence is 13 residues long. V dropped 6 bases and J dropped 3 bases, with 11 bases sitting between them. CDR1 and CDR2 (germline): MDHEN, SYDVKM. CDR3 sequence (DNA): TGTGCCAGCAGGAACTCGGCATACTATGGCTACACCTTC. Translated: CASRNSAYYGYTF.

This chain connects TRBV6-5 to TRBJ1-3; D is perhaps TRBD1 (6 bases). V lost 8 bases to trimming and J lost 0 bases, with 11 bases between them. The CDR3 is made up of 14 amino acids. Germline values: CDR1 MNHEY, CDR2 SVGAGI. CDR3 loop: CASRSGVSGNTIYF. In DNA form, the CDR3 reads TGTGCCAGCCGATCAGGGGTCTCTGGAAACACCATATATTTT.

The CDR3 is CASSFGTSGCTDTQYF. Written as DNA, the CDR3 is TGTGCCAGCAGCTTTGGCACTAGCGGTTGCACAGATACGCAGTATTTT. The chain has TRBV9 and TRBJ2-3; 8 positions match TRBD2. The CDR3 extends over 16 amino acids. The germline V gene encodes CDR1 SGDLS and CDR2 YYNGEE. Trimming cost V 4 bases and J 1 base; bases outside gene matches: 8.

V and J are TRBV5-1 and TRBJ2-5; D is undetermined. The V and J ends lost 5 bases and 4 bases respectively, with 18 bases between them. The CDR3 is 15 amino acids. Germline values: CDR1 SGHRS, CDR2 YFSETQ. CDR3 bases: TGCGCCAGCAGTCCCGACAATCCAGTGGGAGAGACCCAGTACTTC. Protein sequence: CASSPDNPVGETQYF.

This sequence joins TRBV7-9 and TRBJ2-7; 14 positions agree with TRBD2. There are 16 residues in the CDR3. V trimming: 5 bases; J trimming: 4 bases; junction bases outside the gene matches: 7. Germline CDR1 is SEHNR and CDR2 is FQNEAQ (reference sequence). The CDR3 DNA reads TGTGCCAGCAGCCCCGGACTAGCGGGAGGCTTGTACGAGCAGTACTTC. As protein: CASSPGLAGGLYEQYF. The full variable domain, completed using reference TRBV7-9 and TRBJ2-7, is DTGVSQNPRHKITKRGQNVTFRCDPISEHNRLYWYRQTLGQGPEFLTYFQNEAQLEKSRLLSDRFSAERPKGSFSTLEIQRTEQGDSAMYLCASSPGLAGGLYEQYFGPGTRLTVT.

CDR3 loop: CASSLVRIGHEQYF. DNA of the CDR3: TGTGCCAGCAGCTTGGTGCGGATCGGGCACGAGCAGTACTTC. The chain uses TRBV5-8 and TRBJ2-7; D not certain. The CDR3 is 14 amino acids. Trimming took 0 bases from V and 5 from J, leaving 12 bases between them. The germline CDR1 and CDR2 sequences are SGHTS and YDEGEE.

This clone was seen a single time. Other DNA sequences in the same sample also yield this CDR3. This chain connects TRBV6-5 to TRBJ2-6; no clear D gene. Deletions cut 2 bases from V and 0 bases from J, with 8 bases between. Germline V gene sequence: CDR1 MNHEY, CDR2 SVGAGI. This CDR3 is built from 16 residues. CDR3 sequence reads: CASSYSRASGANVLTF. For the CDR3, the DNA is TGTGCCAGCAGTTACAGTAGGGCCTCTGGGGCCAACGTCCTGACTTTC.

This clone has more than one count but fewer than ten. The rearrangement links TRBV28 to TRBJ1-1; D gene ambiguous. The V and J ends lost 8 bases and 11 bases respectively, with 12 bases between them. The V gene's germline CDR1 is MDHEN and CDR2 SYDVKM. This CDR3 has 10 amino acids. CDR3: CASAGGRAFF. The CDR3 DNA follows: TGTGCCAGCGCTGGAGGGAGGGCTTTCTTT.

The chain uses TRBV28 and TRBJ2-1, with D unclear. V lost 6 bases to trimming and J lost 0 bases, with 9 bases between them. From germline, CDR1 is MDHEN and CDR2 SYDVKM. This CDR3 contains 14 residues. The CDR3: CASRSAGSYNEQFF. In DNA form, the CDR3 reads TGTGCCAGCAGGTCTGCCGGCTCCTACAATGAGCAGTTCTTC.

The chain carries TRBV9 and TRBJ2-3; TRBD1 or TRBD2 may be the D gene (5 bases each). The CDR3 has 16 residues. The germline gives CDR1 SGDLS, CDR2 YYNGEE. V gave up 0 bases and J gave up 0 bases, with 11 bases separating them. The CDR3 sequence: CASSVGGLPSTDTQYF. The CDR3 DNA is TGTGCCAGCAGCGTAGGGGGGTTACCTAGCACAGATACGCAGTATTTT.

The genes are TRBV5-6 and TRBJ2-2, with unresolved D. The CDR3 extends over 15 amino acids. Germline lookup yields CDR1 SGHDT and CDR2 YYEEEE. The ends were cut back, 4 bases at V and 0 bases at J, with 10 bases in the middle. DNA for the CDR3: TGTGCCAGCAGCCTTGCGACCACGAACACCGGGGAGCTGTTTTTT. Translated: CASSLATTNTGELFF.

V and J are TRBV7-9 and TRBJ2-7; possible D gene TRBD1, 5 bases. CDR1 and CDR2 (germline): SEHNR, FQNEAQ (reference sequence). CDR3 length: 12 amino acids. Trimming shortened V by 8 bases and J by 6 bases, and 14 bases separated the two germline ends. The CDR3 region has the DNA TGTGCCAGCTCCCAGGGCAGCCGCGAGCAGTACTTC. Protein product: CASSQGSREQYF.

The chain is built from TRBV7-2 and TRBJ1-5; D call uncertain. The CDR3 runs 16 residues. Germline V gene sequence: CDR1 SGHTA, CDR2 FQGNSA. Trimming took off 0 bases at V and 0 bases at J, with 9 bases between the two ends. CDR3 loop: CASSLASINSNQPQHF. Written as DNA, the CDR3 is TGTGCCAGCAGCTTAGCGAGTATTAATAGCAATCAGCCCCAGCATTTT.